This T cell receptor beta chain was found in a study of blood T cell repertoires in COVID-19. Across the study: PBMCs, B-cell-depleted T cells, or T cells were the source of the cDNA or gDNA that made up the material.

Unmatched junction bases numbered 7, after V lost 1 base and J lost 7 bases. This CDR3 contains 17 residues. Germline-derived CDR1 and CDR2 are LGHNA and YSLEER. The study recruited people aged about 18 to 95 years across roughly 25 US areas. Participant reports of clinical history set cohort assignment. Libraries were prepared by immunoSEQ multiplex PCR; TCRdb keeps only in-frame clonotypes and omits some of them. Among fewer than 200,000 clones listed, over 80% were seen once. The sample taken for sequencing was PBMCs or T cells enriched from blood (not recorded which). This sequence originates from a woman in her thirties who had been exposed to COVID-19. V is TRBV4-3 and J is TRBJ2-3; 14 bases are a match to TRBD2. The CDR3 reads CASSQVLTSGGAYTQYF. In DNA form, the CDR3 reads TGCGCCAGCAGCCAAGTCCTGACTAGCGGGGGGGCCTATACGCAGTATTTT.